This T cell receptor beta chain was found in a study of CD8+CD57+ T cells in acquired aplastic anemia. Overall study findings and caveats: Found in both controls and patients were 25 to 35 CD8+ CDR3 sequences.

Patients sequenced had flow cytometry evidence of CD8+CD57+ cell expansion. The template used for profiling TCR beta VDJ and CDR3 was genomic DNA. A single record per CDR3 protein comes from TCRdb applying MiXCR to the reads. The sample holds approximately 260,000 distinct CDR3 sequences; 65% to 90% are singletons and the top ten take about two fifths. This clonotype was counted once. Its matching antigen is unknown. One end of the junction varies from germline; a read error may be responsible. The V gene's germline CDR1 is SGHVS and CDR2 FNYEAQ. This CDR3 is built from 14 residues. Sequencing was performed on sorted CD4+, CD8+, or CD8+CD57+ T cells (not recorded which) from PBMCs. This clonotype was obtained from a human donor with aplastic anemia. The V and J genes are TRBV7-6 and TRBJ2-3; D possibly uses TRBD1 or TRBD2 (6 bases each). CDR3 nucleotides: TGTGCCAGCAGCTTAGCGCGCGGGACAAAAACGCAGCAGTTT. It encodes CASSLARGTKTQQF.